Sequencing of this TCR beta chain was carried out in a study of early T cells in non-severe SARS-CoV-2 infection. Findings and caveats of the study: There was a bias toward anti-spike CD8 responses in VDJdb matching, which missed private and CD4 specificities.

Individual cDNA molecules were tagged with unique molecular identifiers. TCRdb reanalysed the 5' RACE reads using MiXCR and keeps one entry per CDR3 protein. The data show 20,000 to 25,000 distinct CDR3 sequences, with approximately 4.3% seen just once and roughly 5% held by the top ten. V lost 2 bases and J 8 bases, leaving 19 bases between the germline ends. Per the germline V gene, CDR1 is MGHDK and CDR2 is SYGVNS. CDR3 length: 16 amino acids. This clonotype was observed at least ten times. Its antigen is not identified. The specimen was whole blood. The chain has TRBV25-1 and TRBJ2-1; D perhaps matches TRBD1 (6 bases). This TCR derives from an adult who was a healthcare worker with PCR-confirmed SARS-CoV-2 infection or an uninfected control (not recorded which). The CDR3 reads CASSELRGSVVDEQFF. CDR3 DNA sequence: TGTGCCAGCAGTGAACTCAGGGGTTCTGTAGTGGATGAGCAGTTCTTC.